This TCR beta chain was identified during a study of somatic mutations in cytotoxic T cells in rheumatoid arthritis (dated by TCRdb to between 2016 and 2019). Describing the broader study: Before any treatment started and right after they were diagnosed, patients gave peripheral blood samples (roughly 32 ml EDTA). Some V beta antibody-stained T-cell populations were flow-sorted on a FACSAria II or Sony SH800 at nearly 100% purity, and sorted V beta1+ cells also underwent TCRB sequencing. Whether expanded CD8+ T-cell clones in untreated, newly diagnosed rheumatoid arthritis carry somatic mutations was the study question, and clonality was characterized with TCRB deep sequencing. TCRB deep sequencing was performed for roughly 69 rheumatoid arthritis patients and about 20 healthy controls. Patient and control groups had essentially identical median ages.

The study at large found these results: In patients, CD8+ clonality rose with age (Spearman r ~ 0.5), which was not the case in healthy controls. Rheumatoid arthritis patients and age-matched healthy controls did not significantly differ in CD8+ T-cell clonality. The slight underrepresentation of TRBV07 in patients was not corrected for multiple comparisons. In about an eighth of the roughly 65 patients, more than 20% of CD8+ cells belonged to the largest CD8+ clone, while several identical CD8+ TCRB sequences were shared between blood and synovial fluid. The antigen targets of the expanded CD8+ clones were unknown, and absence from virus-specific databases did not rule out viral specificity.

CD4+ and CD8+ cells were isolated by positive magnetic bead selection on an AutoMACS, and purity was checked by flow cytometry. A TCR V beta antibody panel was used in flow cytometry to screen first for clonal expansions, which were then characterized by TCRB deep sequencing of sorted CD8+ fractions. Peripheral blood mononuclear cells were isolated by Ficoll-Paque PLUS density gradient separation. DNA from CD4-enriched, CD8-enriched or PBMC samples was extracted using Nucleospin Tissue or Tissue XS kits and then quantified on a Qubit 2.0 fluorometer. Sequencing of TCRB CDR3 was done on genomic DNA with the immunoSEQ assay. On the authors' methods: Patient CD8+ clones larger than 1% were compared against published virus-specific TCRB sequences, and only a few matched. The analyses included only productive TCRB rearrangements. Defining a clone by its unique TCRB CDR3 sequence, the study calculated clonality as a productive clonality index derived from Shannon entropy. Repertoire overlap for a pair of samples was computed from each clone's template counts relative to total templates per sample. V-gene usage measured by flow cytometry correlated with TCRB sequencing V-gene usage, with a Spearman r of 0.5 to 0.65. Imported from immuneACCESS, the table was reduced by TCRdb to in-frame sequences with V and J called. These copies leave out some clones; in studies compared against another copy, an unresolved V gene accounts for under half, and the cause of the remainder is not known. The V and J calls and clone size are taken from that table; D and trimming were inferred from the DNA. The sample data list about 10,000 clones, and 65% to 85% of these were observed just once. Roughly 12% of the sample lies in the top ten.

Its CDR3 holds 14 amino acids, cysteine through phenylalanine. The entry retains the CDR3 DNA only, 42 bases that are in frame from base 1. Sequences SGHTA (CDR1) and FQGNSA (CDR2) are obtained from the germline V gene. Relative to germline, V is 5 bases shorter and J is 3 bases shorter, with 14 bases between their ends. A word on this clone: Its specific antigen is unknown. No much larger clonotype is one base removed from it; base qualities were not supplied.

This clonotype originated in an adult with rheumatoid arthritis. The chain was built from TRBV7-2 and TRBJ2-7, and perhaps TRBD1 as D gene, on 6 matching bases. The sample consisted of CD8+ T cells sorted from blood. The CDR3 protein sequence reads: CASSTGWAVYEQYF. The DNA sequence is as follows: TGTGCCAGCAGCACAGGGTGGGCCGTCTACGAGCAGTACTTC.